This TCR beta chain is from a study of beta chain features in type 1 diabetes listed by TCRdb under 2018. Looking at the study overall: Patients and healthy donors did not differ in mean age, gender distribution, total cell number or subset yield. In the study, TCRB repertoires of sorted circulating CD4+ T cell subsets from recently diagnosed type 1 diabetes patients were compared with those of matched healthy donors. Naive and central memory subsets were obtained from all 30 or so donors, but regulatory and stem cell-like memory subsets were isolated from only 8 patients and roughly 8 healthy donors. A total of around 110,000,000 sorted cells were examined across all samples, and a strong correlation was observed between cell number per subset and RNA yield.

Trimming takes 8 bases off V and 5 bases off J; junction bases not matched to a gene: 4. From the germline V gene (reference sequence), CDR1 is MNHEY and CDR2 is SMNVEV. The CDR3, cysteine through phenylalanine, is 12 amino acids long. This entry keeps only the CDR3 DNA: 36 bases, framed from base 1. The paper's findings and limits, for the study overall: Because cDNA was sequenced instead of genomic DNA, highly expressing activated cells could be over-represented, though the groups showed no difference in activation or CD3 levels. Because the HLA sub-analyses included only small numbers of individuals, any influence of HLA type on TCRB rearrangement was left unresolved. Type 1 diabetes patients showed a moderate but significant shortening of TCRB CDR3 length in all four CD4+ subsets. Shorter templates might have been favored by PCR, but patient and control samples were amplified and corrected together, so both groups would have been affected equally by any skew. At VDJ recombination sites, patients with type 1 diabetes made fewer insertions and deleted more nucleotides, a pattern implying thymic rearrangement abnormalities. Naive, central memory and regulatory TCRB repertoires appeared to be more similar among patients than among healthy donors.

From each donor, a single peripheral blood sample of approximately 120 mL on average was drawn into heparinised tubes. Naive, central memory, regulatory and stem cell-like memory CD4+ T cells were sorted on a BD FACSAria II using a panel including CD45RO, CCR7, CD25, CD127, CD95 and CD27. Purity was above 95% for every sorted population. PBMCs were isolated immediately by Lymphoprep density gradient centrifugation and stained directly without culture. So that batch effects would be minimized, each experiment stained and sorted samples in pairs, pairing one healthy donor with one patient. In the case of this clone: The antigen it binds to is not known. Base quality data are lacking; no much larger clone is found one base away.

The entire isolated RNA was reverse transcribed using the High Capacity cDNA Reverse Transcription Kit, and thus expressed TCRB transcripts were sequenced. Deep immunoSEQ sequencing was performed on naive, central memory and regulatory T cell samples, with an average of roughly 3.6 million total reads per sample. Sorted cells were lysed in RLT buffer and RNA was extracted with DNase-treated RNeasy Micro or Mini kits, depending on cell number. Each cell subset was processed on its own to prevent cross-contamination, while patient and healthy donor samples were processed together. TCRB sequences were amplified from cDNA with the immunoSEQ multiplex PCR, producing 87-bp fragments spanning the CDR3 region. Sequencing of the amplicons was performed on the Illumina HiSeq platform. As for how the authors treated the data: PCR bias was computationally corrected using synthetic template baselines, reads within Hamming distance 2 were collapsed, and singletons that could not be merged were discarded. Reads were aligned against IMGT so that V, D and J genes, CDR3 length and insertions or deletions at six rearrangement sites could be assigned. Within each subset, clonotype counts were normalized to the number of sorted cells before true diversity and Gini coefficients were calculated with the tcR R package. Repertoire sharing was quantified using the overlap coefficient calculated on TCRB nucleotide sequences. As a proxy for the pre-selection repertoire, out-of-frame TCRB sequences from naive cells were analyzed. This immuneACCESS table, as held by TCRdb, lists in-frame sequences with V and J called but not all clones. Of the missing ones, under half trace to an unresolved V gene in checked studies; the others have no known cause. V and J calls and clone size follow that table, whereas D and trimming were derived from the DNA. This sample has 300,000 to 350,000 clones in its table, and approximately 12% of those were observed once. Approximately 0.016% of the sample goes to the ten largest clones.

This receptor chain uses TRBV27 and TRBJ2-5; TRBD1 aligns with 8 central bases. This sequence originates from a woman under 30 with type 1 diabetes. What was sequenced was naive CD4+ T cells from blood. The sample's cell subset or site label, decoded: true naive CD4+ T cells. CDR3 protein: CASGQGGETQYF. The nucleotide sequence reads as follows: TGTGCCAGCGGACAGGGTGGGGAGACCCAGTACTTC.